This T cell receptor (beta chain) was recorded in a study of monozygotic twins with inflammatory bowel disease. Study-level findings and limits: Twins classed as concordant or discordant showed no difference in repertoire similarity, possibly from limited power.

Of note for this clonotype: Antigen specificity is unknown.

The CDR3 has 14 amino acids. The germline CDR1 and CDR2 sequences are SGHTA and FQGTGA. TCRdb reanalyzed the 5' RACE reads and collapses them to one entry per CDR3 protein, without DNA. Recorded here are approximately 400,000 distinct CDR3 sequences; the top ten clones represent about 2.3%. The rearrangement links TRBV7-3 to TRBJ2-1; the D gene TCRdb calls, TRBD1, cannot be checked with no DNA. The clonotype was recovered from a human donor with ulcerative colitis or Crohn's disease, or a healthy co-twin of an affected twin (not recorded which). The sequencing input was blood. This CDR3 reads CAGRQGPLSDEQFF. Complete variable domain (other parts from reference TRBV7-3 and TRBJ2-1): GAGVSQTPSNKVTEKGKYVELRCDPISGHTALYWYRQSLGQGPEFLIYFQGTGAADDSGLPNDRFFAVRPEGSVSTLKIQRTERGDSAVYLCAGRQGPLSDEQFFGPGTRLTVL.